The clone carrying this T cell receptor (beta chain) showed up many times. The antigen is undetermined. The germline gives CDR1 MDHEN, CDR2 SYDVKM. Trimming took 7 bases from V and 7 from J; bases not matched to a gene: 10. The CDR3 consists of 14 residues. Each CDR3 protein is one row after TCRdb ran MiXCR on the RT-PCR reads. This table holds about 240,000 distinct CDR3 sequences, less than 15% found once. This specimen belongs to a study of response to subunit inactivated influenza vaccine. Study conclusions and caveats: It was suggested by the authors that few new T cells are recruited by each seasonal influenza vaccination.

Sequenced here: non-naive T cells sorted from PBMCs, sampled 14 to 15 days before vaccination. The chain employs TRBV28 and TRBJ2-7; 10 bases are a match to TRBD2. This TCR derives from a man aged 50 or older who received an inactivated influenza vaccine. The CDR3 spells CASMEEREGGEQYF. CDR3 bases: TGTGCCAGCATGGAGGAGCGGGAGGGTGGTGAGCAGTACTTC.